The 4 T cell receptor beta chains reported below all come from one sample, sequenced in a study of sequential checkpoint blockade in melanoma. The table came from immunoSEQ multiplex PCR; TCRdb's copy has only in-frame clones and leaves some out. Of 9,000 to 15,000 clones detected, roughly 83% appear once; the ten largest clones hold 50% to 65%. Treatment described: randomized to nivolumab then ipilimumab (arm A) or the reverse (arm B). The source was CD8+ T cells sorted from blood (inferred from file names), collected from a patient given nivolumab and ipilimumab in sequence. Every receptor here comes from a human donor with melanoma.

The chain employs TRBV29-1 and TRBJ2-1; D gene unclear. There are 15 residues in the CDR3. V dropped 3 bases and J dropped 6 bases, with 18 bases sitting between them. Germline assignment: CDR1 SQVTM and CDR2 ANQGSEA. As DNA, the CDR3 is TGCAGCGTTGACGACGACTCCGGTCTTTTCAATGAGCAGTTCTTC. Its translation is CSVDDDSGLFNEQFF.

The genes are TRBV28 and TRBJ2-2, with D unclear. V lost 3 bases and J lost 1, with 9 bases in between. Per germline, CDR1 MDHEN and CDR2 SYDVKM. The CDR3 runs to 15 residues. The CDR3 DNA reads TGTGCCAGCAGTTTTTCGTGGCAGAACACCGGGGAGCTGTTTTTT. It specifies CASSFSWQNTGELFF. The full variable domain, with the rest looked up from reference TRBV28 and TRBJ2-2, is DVKVTQSSRYLVKRTGEKVFLECVQDMDHENMFWYRQDPGLGLRLIYFSYDVKMKEKGDIPEGYSVSREKKERFSLILESASTNQTSMYLCASSFSWQNTGELFFGEGSRLTVL.

Turning to this clone: Its ends do not fully match the called genes, so a read error is possible. The chain joins TRBV7-3 to TRBJ2-2; possible D gene TRBD1, 6 bases. From germline, CDR1 is SGHTA and CDR2 FQGTGA. The CDR3 is 17 amino acids. CDR3 in DNA: TGTGCCAGCAGCTCCCGAGGGGGTCGCTTCCAACACCGGGGAGCTGTTTTT. This gives the protein CASSSRGGRFQHRGAVF.

This clone was detected once. Written as DNA, the CDR3 is TGTGCCAGCAGTTTCCCGACTAGCCATGAGCAGTTCTTC. Translated, it gives CASSFPTSHEQFF. The V gene is TRBV27, the J gene TRBJ2-1; 7 bases match TRBD2. The CDR3 runs to 13 residues. The J segment lost 8 bases and the V segment lost 3 bases, leaving 4 bases of the junction unmatched. Germline CDR1 is MNHEY and CDR2 is SMNVEV (reference sequence).